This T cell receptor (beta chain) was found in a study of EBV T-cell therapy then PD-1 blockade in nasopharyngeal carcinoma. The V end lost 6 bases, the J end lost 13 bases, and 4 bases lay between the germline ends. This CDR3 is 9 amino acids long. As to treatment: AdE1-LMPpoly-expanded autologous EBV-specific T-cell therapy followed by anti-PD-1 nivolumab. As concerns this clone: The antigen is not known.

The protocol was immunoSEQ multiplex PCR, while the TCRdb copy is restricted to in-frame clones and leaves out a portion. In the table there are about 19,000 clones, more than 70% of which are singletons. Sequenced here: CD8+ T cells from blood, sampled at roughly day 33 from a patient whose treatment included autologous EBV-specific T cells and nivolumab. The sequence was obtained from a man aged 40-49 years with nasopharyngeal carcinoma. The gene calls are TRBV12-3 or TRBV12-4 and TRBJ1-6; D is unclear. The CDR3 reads CASSPPLHF. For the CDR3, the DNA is TGTGCCAGCAGCCCCCCCCTCCACTTT.